The TCR beta chain described here comes from a study of T cell responses to AZD1222 COVID-19 vaccine. Broader study findings: It was only after the peak T cell response that any repertoires were sampled. Clonal diversity was possibly underestimated; the donors were predominantly white British and more often female. Among spike-specific TCRs, nearly half reportedly target unmutated variant regions.

Clones were sequenced by immunoSEQ multiplex PCR, and TCRdb holds only the in-frame ones, with some missing. The sample has approximately 110,000 clones, around 92% seen once. Germline V gene sequence: CDR1 SGHTA, CDR2 FQGNSA. Trimming cost V 2 bases and J 5 bases, with 12 bases left between them. This CDR3 has 14 amino acids. Second-dose timings of about 4 or about 12 weeks were pooled. Points on this clone: Its antigen is not identified.

This chain uses TRBV7-2 with TRBJ2-5; possible D gene TRBD2, 5 bases. The source material was peripheral blood, sampled 28 days after the second AZD1222 dose. This TCR was recovered from an adult who received the AZD1222 COVID-19 vaccine. The CDR3 is CASSLRRGGETQYF. The CDR3 nucleotides are TGTGCCAGCAGCTTAAGGCGTGGAGGCGAGACCCAGTACTTC. Combining the CDR3 with reference TRBV7-2 and TRBJ2-5 gives the whole variable domain GAGVSQSPSNKVTEKGKDVELRCDPISGHTALYWYRQSLGQGLEFLIYFQGNSAPDKSGLPSDRFSAERTGGSVSTLTIQRTQQEDSAVYLCASSLRRGGETQYFGPGTRLLVL.